The 28 T cell receptor beta chains below all came from one sample that was sequenced in a study of cytomegalovirus exposure and HLA in healthy donors. Profiled with immunoSEQ multiplex PCR; TCRdb holds only in-frame clones, not every one. The table shows roughly 70,000 clones, with 95% to 97% occurring only once. The sequencing input was PBMCs. Every receptor here comes from a woman aged 18-35 years in good health and CMV-seropositive.

This clone was found once. V is TRBV2 and J is TRBJ1-2; D ambiguous. Germline values: CDR1 SNHLY, CDR2 FYNNEI. This CDR3 has 12 amino acids. With 5 bases removed from V and 4 bases from J, the gap between germline ends came to 8 bases. The CDR3 sequence is CASSTAAYGYTF. CDR3 nucleotides: TGTGCCAGCAGTACAGCCGCCTATGGCTACACCTTC.

This chain joins TRBV28 and TRBJ2-7; 7 bases are shared with TRBD2. The V and J ends lost 8 bases and 6 bases, in that order; junction bases with no gene match: 16. The length of the CDR3 is 15 residues. Germline-derived CDR1 and CDR2 are MDHEN and SYDVKM. The DNA for the CDR3 is TGTGCCAGCCGCTACCTAGGAGGGAGGGCGGCCGAGCAGTACTTC. Its translation: CASRYLGGRAAEQYF.

The V and J genes are TRBV28 and TRBJ2-3, with D perhaps matching TRBD2 (6 bases). The CDR3 is made up of 14 amino acids. Germline assignment: CDR1 MDHEN and CDR2 SYDVKM. V was pared by 2 bases and J by 0 bases, with 6 bases between. The CDR3 DNA is TGTGCCAGCAGTTTAGGGACTAGCACAGATACGCAGTATTTT. Its protein is CASSLGTSTDTQYF.

The chain links TRBV28 to TRBJ2-1, with a weak D call TRBD2 (6 bases). The CDR3 is 15 amino acids. V was clipped by 6 bases and J by 5 bases, with 17 bases between them. The germline gives CDR1 MDHEN, CDR2 SYDVKM. CDR3 sequence (DNA): TGTGCCAGCAGGCCCACGGGGGTACGGGACAATGAGCAGTTCTTC. It codes for CASRPTGVRDNEQFF.

J is TRBJ2-2 and V is TRBV9; 7 nucleotides agree with TRBD2. The length of the CDR3 is 13 residues. V lost 3 bases, J lost 6 bases, and 2 bases stayed unmatched. The V gene's germline CDR1 is SGDLS and CDR2 YYNGEE. Here the CDR3 DNA reads TGTGCCAGCAGCGCCAGCGGGGCCGGGGAGCTGTTTTTT. It codes for CASSASGAGELFF. Drawing the rest from reference TRBV9 and TRBJ2-2, the complete variable domain is DSGVTQTPKHLITATGQRVTLRCSPRSGDLSVYWYQQSLDQGLQFLIQYYNGEERAKGNILERFSAQQFPDLHSELNLSSLELGDSALYFCASSASGAGELFFGEGSRLTVL.

V and J are TRBV4-1 and TRBJ2-2; TRBD2 matches at 8 bases. Trimming at V came to 0 bases and at J to 4 bases, leaving 13 bases not matched to a gene. Per germline, CDR1 MGHRA and CDR2 YSYEKL. The CDR3 has 19 residues. This CDR3 reads CASSQEKAGVTAGTGELFF. The CDR3 DNA reads as TGCGCCAGCAGCCAAGAAAAAGCGGGGGTGACCGCGGGCACCGGGGAGCTGTTTTTT.

The chain uses TRBV19 and TRBJ1-3, with TRBD1 identical over 8 bases. Germline-derived CDR1 and CDR2 are LNHDA and SQIVND (reference sequence). V trimming: 6 bases; J trimming: 0 bases; junction bases outside the gene matches: 4. CDR3 length equals 15 residues. The CDR3 nucleotides read TGTGCCAGTAGACGGACAGGGCTCTCTGGAAACACCATATATTTT. It encodes CASRRTGLSGNTIYF.

This sequence joins TRBV30 and TRBJ2-7; D possibly corresponds to TRBD2 (6 bases). V dropped 2 bases and J dropped 2 bases, with 19 bases sitting between them. CDR1 and CDR2 from the germline V gene are GTSNPN and SVGIG (reference sequence). The CDR3 contains 16 residues. For the CDR3, the DNA is TGTGCCTGGAGTCGGACCCGGGGGACTTTAACCTACGAGCAGTACTTC. Translated: CAWSRTRGTLTYEQYF.

This sequence joins TRBV28 and TRBJ1-5; TRBD1 is a possible D gene (6 bases). Germline values: CDR1 MDHEN, CDR2 SYDVKM. V lost 2 bases and J 3 bases, leaving 11 bases between the germline ends. The CDR3 has 15 residues. CDR3 region: CASSLGGFYNQPQHF. For the CDR3, the DNA is TGTGCCAGCAGTTTAGGGGGCTTCTACAATCAGCCCCAGCATTTT.

This chain links TRBV11-2 with TRBJ1-1; 7 bases line up with TRBD1. V lost 1 base, J lost 4 bases, and 6 bases stayed unmatched. Germline loops: CDR1 SGHAT, CDR2 FQNNGV. This CDR3 region has 15 residues. In DNA, the CDR3 is TGTGCCAGCAGCTTAGCGAAGGGGGCGGGCACTGAAGCTTTCTTT. Residues: CASSLAKGAGTEAFF.

V is TRBV7-9 and J is TRBJ2-2; possible D gene TRBD1, 5 bases. This CDR3 has 18 residues. Germline V lookup: CDR1 SEHNR, CDR2 FQNEAQ (reference sequence). Trimming removed 0 bases from V and 0 bases from J, with 14 bases in between. CDR3 nucleotides: TGTGCCAGCAGCTTAGCCATTAGACAGTCCGCGAACACCGGGGAGCTGTTTTTT. The encoded protein is CASSLAIRQSANTGELFF.

The gene calls are TRBV28 and TRBJ2-5, with D perhaps matching TRBD2 (6 bases). Per germline, CDR1 MDHEN and CDR2 SYDVKM. The CDR3 runs 15 residues. V lost 3 bases and J 4 bases, leaving 15 bases between the germline ends. The CDR3 is CASSLGQGGGETQYF. In DNA form, the CDR3 reads TGTGCCAGCAGTTTGGGCCAGGGAGGAGGAGAGACCCAGTACTTC. The entire variable domain, with the rest obtained from reference TRBV28 and TRBJ2-5, is as follows: DVKVTQSSRYLVKRTGEKVFLECVQDMDHENMFWYRQDPGLGLRLIYFSYDVKMKEKGDIPEGYSVSREKKERFSLILESASTNQTSMYLCASSLGQGGGETQYFGPGTRLLVL.

The chain has TRBV18 and TRBJ2-2; TRBD2 is a possible D gene (6 bases). Germline loops: CDR1 KGHSH, CDR2 LQKENI. The CDR3 has 14 amino acids. V was cut by 3 bases and J by 5 bases, with 10 bases left in between. CDR3 DNA sequence: TGTGCCAGCTCACCGGGGGGAAGGACCGGGGAGCTGTTTTTT. Amino acids: CASSPGGRTGELFF. The variable domain in full, with the rest retrieved from reference TRBV18 and TRBJ2-2, is NAGVMQNPRHLVRRRGQEARLRCSPMKGHSHVYWYRQLPEEGLKFMVYLQKENIIDESGMPKERFSAEFPKEGPSILRIQQVVRGDSAAYFCASSPGGRTGELFFGEGSRLTVL.

The rearrangement uses TRBV19 and TRBJ1-4; possible D gene TRBD1, 6 bases. The germline V and J ends were trimmed by 7 bases and 5 bases, with 17 bases remaining between them. The CDR3 is made up of 15 amino acids. Germline V gene lookup returns CDR1 LNHDA and CDR2 SQIVND (reference sequence). The CDR3 protein is CASNRGGAVNEKLFF. CDR3 nucleotide sequence: TGTGCCAGTAACCGCGGGGGGGCAGTGAATGAAAAACTGTTTTTT.

The V and J genes are TRBV7-9 and TRBJ1-2; TRBD1 might be the D (6 bases). CDR3 length: 15 residues. The V gene's germline CDR1 is SEHNR and CDR2 FQNEAQ (reference sequence). The germline V and J ends were trimmed by 2 bases and 2 bases, with 12 bases remaining between them. For the CDR3, the DNA is TGTGCCAGCAGCTTATGGCACAGGGTGAACTATGGCTACACCTTC. This codes for CASSLWHRVNYGYTF.

The chain joins TRBV30 to TRBJ2-3, with a possible D match to TRBD2 (7 bases). The CDR3 sequence is 14 residues long. Trimming shortened V by 0 bases and J by 6 bases, and 13 bases separated the two germline ends. Looked up from germline, CDR1 is GTSNPN and CDR2 is SVGIG (reference sequence). The CDR3: CAWSVGGAGDTQYF. The CDR3 DNA reads as TGTGCCTGGAGTGTTGGGGGGGCTGGGGATACGCAGTATTTT.

The gene calls are TRBV7-2 and TRBJ2-1, with a possible D match to TRBD2 (5 bases). V was trimmed by 5 bases and J by 10 bases, leaving 18 bases between them. CDR3 length: 14 amino acids. The germline gives CDR1 SGHTA, CDR2 FQGNSA. Written as DNA, the CDR3 is TGTGCCAGCAGCCCAGCGACTATTACAATGGAGCAGTTCTTC. Its translation: CASSPATITMEQFF.

The chain links TRBV29-1 to TRBJ1-2, with D possibly matching TRBD1 (5 bases). The CDR3 length is 15 residues. V was pared by 1 base and J by 4 bases, with 16 bases between. Germline CDR1 and CDR2: SQVTM and ANQGSEA. The CDR3 coding sequence is TGCAGCGTTGAAGCTGAATCAGGAACAGGCTATGGCTACACCTTC. This translates into CSVEAESGTGYGYTF.

This rearrangement joins TRBV2 to TRBJ1-2; tentative D call: TRBD1 (5 bases). Per the germline V gene, CDR1 is SNHLY and CDR2 is FYNNEI. This CDR3 region has 11 residues. V was trimmed by 8 bases and J by 4 bases, leaving 8 bases between them. The CDR3 sequence: CASPTVYGYTF. Here the CDR3 DNA reads TGTGCCAGCCCGACAGTCTATGGCTACACCTTC. Together with reference TRBV2 and TRBJ1-2, the CDR3 gives the full variable domain: EPEVTQTPSHQVTQMGQEVILRCVPISNHLYFYWYRQILGQKVEFLVSFYNNEISEKSEIFDDQFSVERPDGSNFTLKIRSTKLEDSAMYFCASPTVYGYTFGSGTRLTVV.

The rearrangement links TRBV28 to TRBJ1-1; D may be TRBD1 (6 bases). V lost 5 bases, J lost 3 bases, and 19 bases lay in between. The CDR3 totals 16 residues. The germline CDR1 and CDR2 sequences are MDHEN and SYDVKM. The chain's CDR3 is CASSAPGASAHTEAFF. DNA for the CDR3: TGTGCCAGCAGTGCCCCAGGGGCGTCAGCTCACACTGAAGCTTTCTTT.

This chain joins TRBV7-2 and TRBJ2-5, with 14 bases lining up with TRBD2. CDR1 is SGHTA, CDR2 FQGNSA, per germline. J gave up 8 bases and V 3 bases, and 11 bases lay outside the gene matches. The CDR3 is made up of 17 amino acids. The CDR3 bases are TGTGCCAGCAGCTTCCGAGGGGTGACTAGCGGGAGGGGTACCCAGTACTTC. The encoded protein is CASSFRGVTSGRGTQYF.

This chain joins TRBV18 and TRBJ2-6, with 10 bases identical to TRBD1. Germline loops: CDR1 KGHSH, CDR2 LQKENI. The CDR3 loop spans 21 amino acids. V shed 3 bases, J shed 2 bases, and the junction held 16 bases outside the gene matches. CDR3 DNA: TGTGCCAGCTCACCGAAACGAAGGGACAGGGGCCAGACCGCTGGGGCCAACGTCCTGACTTTC. Translation: CASSPKRRDRGQTAGANVLTF.

J is TRBJ1-1 and V is TRBV5-4, with D perhaps matching TRBD1 (6 bases). Trimming took off 3 bases at V and 1 base at J, with 13 bases between the two ends. The CDR3 is 15 residues long. In germline, CDR1 is SGHNT, CDR2 YYREEE (reference sequence). The CDR3 protein is CASSWATGTNTEAFF. DNA of the CDR3: TGTGCCAGCAGCTGGGCTACAGGGACGAACACTGAAGCTTTCTTT.

The genes are TRBV28 and TRBJ1-4; 9 nucleotides align to TRBD1. CDR1 and CDR2 from the germline V gene are MDHEN and SYDVKM. CDR3 length equals 15 residues. V trimming: 6 bases; J trimming: 7 bases; junction bases outside the gene matches: 9. The CDR3 region is CASRAGTGISEKLFF. In nucleotides, the CDR3 is TGTGCCAGCAGAGCCGGGACAGGGATTAGTGAAAAACTGTTTTTT. The full variable domain, in which reference TRBV28 and TRBJ1-4 provide the parts outside the CDR3, is DVKVTQSSRYLVKRTGEKVFLECVQDMDHENMFWYRQDPGLGLRLIYFSYDVKMKEKGDIPEGYSVSREKKERFSLILESASTNQTSMYLCASRAGTGISEKLFFGSGTQLSVL.

The chain is built from TRBV6-6 and TRBJ2-1, with 13 bases aligning to TRBD2. With V trimmed by 6 bases and J by 10 bases, 12 bases remained unmatched. Germline V gene data show CDR1 as MNHNY and CDR2 as SVGAGI (reference sequence). The CDR3 has 16 residues. The CDR3 is CASSPRTSGRYWEQFF. In nucleotides, the CDR3 is TGTGCCAGCAGCCCACGGACTAGCGGGAGATATTGGGAGCAGTTCTTC.

This clone has a handful of counts. The chain uses TRBV5-6 and TRBJ2-7; 7 bases fit TRBD1. CDR1 and CDR2 (germline): SGHDT, YYEEEE. V trimming: 3 bases; J trimming: 2 bases; junction bases outside the gene matches: 8. This CDR3 has 15 amino acids. CDR3 amino acids: CASSSLYRGAYEQYF. Here the CDR3 DNA reads TGTGCCAGCAGCTCGTTATACAGGGGCGCCTACGAGCAGTACTTC. The complete variable domain, with remaining parts taken from reference TRBV5-6 and TRBJ2-7, reads DAGVTQSPTHLIKTRGQQVTLRCSPKSGHDTVSWYQQALGQGPQFIFQYYEEEERQRGNFPDRFSGHQFPNYSSELNVNALLLGDSALYLCASSSLYRGAYEQYFGPGTRLTVT.

The V gene is TRBV6-5, the J gene TRBJ1-1, with D possibly matching TRBD1 (5 bases). The CDR3 runs 14 residues. Germline loops: CDR1 MNHEY, CDR2 SVGAGI. V lost 6 bases and J lost 1, with 12 bases in between. The CDR3 bases are TGTGCCAGCAGGGTTTCCCAGGGGAACACTGAAGCTTTCTTT. It translates to CASRVSQGNTEAFF.

This rearrangement joins TRBV10-1 to TRBJ2-1; possible D gene TRBD1, 6 bases. The CDR3 is made up of 14 amino acids. CDR1 WNHNN and CDR2 SYGVQD come from the germline V gene (reference sequence). The V end was cut by 0 bases, the J end by 6 bases, with 9 bases between. CDR3 amino acids: CASSESGAPNEQFF. The CDR3 coding sequence is TGCGCCAGCAGTGAGTCGGGGGCGCCCAATGAGCAGTTCTTC.